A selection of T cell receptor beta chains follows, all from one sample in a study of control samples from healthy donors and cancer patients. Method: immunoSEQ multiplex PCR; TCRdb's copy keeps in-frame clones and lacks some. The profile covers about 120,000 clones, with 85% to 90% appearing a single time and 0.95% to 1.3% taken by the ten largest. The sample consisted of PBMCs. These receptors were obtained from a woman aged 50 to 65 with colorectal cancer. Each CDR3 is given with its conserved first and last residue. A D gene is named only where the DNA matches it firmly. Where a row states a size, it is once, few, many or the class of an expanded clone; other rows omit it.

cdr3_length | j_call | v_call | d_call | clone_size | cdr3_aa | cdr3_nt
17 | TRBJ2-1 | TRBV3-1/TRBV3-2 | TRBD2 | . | CASSQEVPLAGADEQFF | TGTGCCAGCAGCCAAGAGGTCCCACTAGCGGGAGCTGATGAGCAGTTCTTC
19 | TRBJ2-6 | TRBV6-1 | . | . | CASSEEVKGWSSGANVLTF | TGTGCCAGCAGTGAAGAGGTTAAGGGATGGAGCTCTGGGGCCAACGTCCTGACTTTC
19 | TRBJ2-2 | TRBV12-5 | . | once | CASGLVMTGGPLRPGELFF | TGTGCTAGTGGTTTGGTAATGACAGGAGGGCCGCTTAGGCCGGGGGAGCTGTTTTTT
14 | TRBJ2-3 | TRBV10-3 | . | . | CAISESGSTDTQYF | TGTGCCATCAGTGAGTCAGGTAGCACAGATACGCAGTATTTT
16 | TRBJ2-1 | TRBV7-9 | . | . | CASSLSTGPPYNEQFF | TGTGCCAGCAGCCTATCCACGGGCCCCCCCTACAATGAGCAGTTCTTC
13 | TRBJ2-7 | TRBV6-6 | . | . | CASTYSSSYEQYF | TGTGCCAGCACCTATAGCAGTTCCTACGAGCAGTACTTC
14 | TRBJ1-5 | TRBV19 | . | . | CASSKDSNNQPQHF | TGTGCCAGTAGTAAGGACAGCAACAATCAGCCCCAGCATTTT
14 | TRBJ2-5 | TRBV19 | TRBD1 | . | CASSVTGARETQYF | TGTGCCAGTAGTGTCACAGGGGCCCGCGAGACCCAGTACTTC
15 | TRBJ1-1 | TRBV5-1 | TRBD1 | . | CASSRLTGDESEAFF | TGCGCCAGCAGCCGACTTACAGGGGATGAATCTGAAGCTTTCTTT
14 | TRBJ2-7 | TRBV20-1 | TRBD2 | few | CSASRPSGTYEQYF | TGCAGTGCTAGTAGGCCTAGCGGTACCTACGAGCAGTACTTC
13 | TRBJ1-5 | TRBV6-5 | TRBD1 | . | CASRLDRDQPQHF | TGTGCCAGCAGACTCGACAGGGATCAGCCCCAGCATTTT
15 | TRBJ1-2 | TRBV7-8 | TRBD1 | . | CASSSRTGPIYGYTF | TGTGCCAGCAGCTCCCGGACAGGGCCTATCTATGGCTACACCTTC
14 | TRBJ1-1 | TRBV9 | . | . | CASSEGRDGAEAFF | TGTGCCAGCAGCGAGGGACGGGACGGCGCTGAAGCTTTCTTT
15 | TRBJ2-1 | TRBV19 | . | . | CASRATLSSYNEQFF | TGTGCCAGTAGAGCGACTCTTAGCTCCTACAATGAGCAGTTCTTC
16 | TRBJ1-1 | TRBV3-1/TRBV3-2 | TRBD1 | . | CASSQQTQGAWTEAFF | TGTGCCAGCAGTCAACAGACACAGGGGGCTTGGACTGAAGCTTTCTTT
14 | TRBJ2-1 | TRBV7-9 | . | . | CASSLFTRDNEQFF | TGTGCCAGCAGCCTTTTTACTCGGGACAATGAGCAGTTCTTC
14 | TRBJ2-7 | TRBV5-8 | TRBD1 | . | CASSIGTGYDEQYF | TGTGCCAGCAGCATCGGGACAGGCTACGACGAGCAGTACTTC
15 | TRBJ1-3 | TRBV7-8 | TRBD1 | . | CASSGRQGRGNTIYF | TGTGCCAGCAGCGGCAGACAGGGGAGGGGAAACACCATATATTTT
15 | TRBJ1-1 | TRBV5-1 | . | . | CASSPRTDTNTEAFF | TGCGCCAGCAGCCCCCGGACAGACACGAACACTGAAGCTTTCTTT
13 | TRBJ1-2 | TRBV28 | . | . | CASSWGRTMGYTF | TGTGCCAGCAGTTGGGGCAGAACTATGGGCTACACCTTC
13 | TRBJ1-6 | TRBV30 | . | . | CAWSVAQDSPLHF | TGTGCCTGGAGTGTGGCGCAAGATTCACCCCTCCACTTT
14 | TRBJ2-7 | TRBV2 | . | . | CASSVRRGLGEQYF | TGTGCCAGCAGTGTACGCAGGGGCCTGGGCGAGCAGTACTTC
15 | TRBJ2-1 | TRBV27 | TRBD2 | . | CATTIAGGTYNEQFF | TGTGCCACTACGATAGCGGGAGGGACCTACAATGAGCAGTTCTTC
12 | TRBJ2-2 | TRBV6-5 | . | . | CASSRPFRELFF | TGTGCCAGCAGCCGCCCATTTCGGGAGCTGTTTTTT
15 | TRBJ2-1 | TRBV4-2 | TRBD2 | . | CASSQLAGSSNEQFF | TGTGCCAGCAGCCAACTAGCGGGGTCTAGCAATGAGCAGTTCTTC
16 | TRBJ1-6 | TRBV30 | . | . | CAWSWTRRLGASPLHF | TGTGCCTGGAGCTGGACACGACGCCTGGGGGCTTCACCCCTCCACTTT
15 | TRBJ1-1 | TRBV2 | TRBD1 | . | CASSRTGGVNTEAFF | TGTGCCAGCAGTCGGACAGGGGGCGTTAACACTGAAGCTTTCTTT
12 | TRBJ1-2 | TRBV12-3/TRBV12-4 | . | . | CASSLSLRGVLF | TGTGCCAGCAGTTTGTCCCTTCGGGGCGTCCTTTTC
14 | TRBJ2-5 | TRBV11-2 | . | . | CASSLVRQGGTQYF | TGTGCCAGCAGCTTAGTCCGACAGGGAGGGACCCAGTACTTC
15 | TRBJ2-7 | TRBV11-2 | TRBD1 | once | CASSLPGTGEGEQYF | TGTGCCAGCAGCTTACCCGGGACAGGGGAAGGCGAGCAGTACTTC
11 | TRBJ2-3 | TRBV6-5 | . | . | CASRKTDTQYF | TGTGCCAGCAGGAAGACAGATACGCAGTATTTT
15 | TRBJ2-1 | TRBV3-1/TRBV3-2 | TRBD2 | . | CASSLGLAGYNEQFF | TGTGCCAGCAGCCTGGGACTAGCGGGTTACAATGAGCAGTTCTTC
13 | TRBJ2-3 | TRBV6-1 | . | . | CASSESGTDTQYF | TGTGCCAGCAGTGAGTCAGGCACAGATACGCAGTATTTT
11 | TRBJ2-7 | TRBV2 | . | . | CASSEEGVEYF | TGTGCCAGCAGTGAAGAGGGAGTGGAGTACTTC
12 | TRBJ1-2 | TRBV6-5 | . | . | CASSYGGYGYTF | TGTGCCAGCAGTTACGGAGGCTATGGCTACACCTTC
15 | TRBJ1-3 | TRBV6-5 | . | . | CASSPDSPSGNTIYF | TGTGCCAGCAGTCCAGACAGTCCCTCTGGAAACACCATATATTTT
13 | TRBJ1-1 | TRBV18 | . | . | CASSPQRNTEAFF | TGTGCCAGCTCACCACAGAGGAACACTGAAGCTTTCTTT
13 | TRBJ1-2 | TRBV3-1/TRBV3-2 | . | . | CASSPEWGGGYTF | TGTGCCAGCAGCCCCGAGTGGGGGGGAGGCTACACCTTC
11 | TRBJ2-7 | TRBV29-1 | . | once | CSVEDYYEQYF | TGCAGCGTTGAAGACTATTACGAGCAGTACTTC
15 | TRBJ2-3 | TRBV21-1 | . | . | CASIMGPIRTDTQYF | TGTGCCAGCATAATGGGCCCGATCCGGACAGATACGCAGTATTTT
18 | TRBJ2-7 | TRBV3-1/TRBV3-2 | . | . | CASSRPPGVPSNPYEQYF | TGTGCCAGCAGCCGCCCTCCGGGAGTTCCCTCGAACCCCTACGAGCAGTACTTC
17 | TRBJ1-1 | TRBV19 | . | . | CASSTEPGHSRGTEAFF | TGTGCCAGTAGTACCGAACCGGGACACTCACGGGGAACTGAAGCTTTCTTT
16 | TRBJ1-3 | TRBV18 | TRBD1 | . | CASSPETGGSGNTIYF | TGTGCCAGCTCACCAGAAACAGGGGGCTCTGGAAACACCATATATTTT
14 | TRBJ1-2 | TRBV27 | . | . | CASRGSGDPYGYTF | TGTGCCAGCAGAGGGTCGGGGGACCCCTATGGCTACACCTTC
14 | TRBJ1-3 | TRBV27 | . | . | CASSSGTPPNTIYF | TGTGCCAGCAGTTCAGGGACTCCACCCAACACCATATATTTT
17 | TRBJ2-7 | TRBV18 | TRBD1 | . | CASSPDGANRGLNEQYF | TGTGCCAGCTCACCAGATGGGGCCAACAGGGGGTTAAACGAGCAGTACTTC
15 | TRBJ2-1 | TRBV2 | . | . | CASSDRGHRVNEQFF | TGTGCCAGCAGTGATCGGGGACACAGGGTTAATGAGCAGTTCTTC
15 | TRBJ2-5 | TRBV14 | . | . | CASSPRGYLKETQYF | TGTGCCAGCAGCCCTCGGGGATACTTAAAAGAGACCCAGTACTTC
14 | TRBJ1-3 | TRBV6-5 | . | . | CASTALGDGNTIYF | TGTGCCAGCACCGCTCTGGGGGATGGAAACACCATATATTTT
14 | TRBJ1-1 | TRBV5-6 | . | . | CASSPDGEGTEAFF | TGTGCCAGCAGCCCCGACGGGGAGGGGACTGAAGCTTTCTTT
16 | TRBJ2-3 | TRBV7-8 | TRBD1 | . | CASSPRDRGGTDTQYF | TGTGCCAGCAGCCCCCGGGACAGGGGAGGCACAGATACGCAGTATTTT
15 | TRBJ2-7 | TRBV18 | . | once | CASSPDGLPPYEQYF | TGTGCCAGCTCACCGGACGGCCTACCTCCCTACGAGCAGTACTTC
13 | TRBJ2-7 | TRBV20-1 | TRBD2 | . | CSASPAGNYEQYF | TGCAGTGCTAGTCCAGCGGGAAACTACGAGCAGTACTTC
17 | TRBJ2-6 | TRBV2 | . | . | CASKTEPSEGGANVLTF | TGTGCCAGCAAGACCGAGCCATCGGAGGGGGGGGCCAACGTCCTGACTTTC